This T cell receptor (beta chain) was found in a study of blood T cell repertoires in COVID-19. Study at large: PBMCs, B-cell-depleted T cells, or T cells provided the cDNA or gDNA that made up the material.

Using immunoSEQ multiplex PCR, the repertoire was profiled, and TCRdb retains in-frame clones only, with some absent. The table includes around 500,000 clones, more than 75% detected once. Two consecutive negative NP/OP PCR tests, clearance, or resolved symptoms defined Cohort 3 recovery. The CDR3 has 16 residues. With 5 bases clipped from V and 7 bases from J, the junction kept 10 bases outside the gene matches. Germline V gives CDR1 SEHNR, CDR2 FQNEAQ (reference sequence). Specimen: PBMCs or T cells enriched from blood (not recorded which). V and J are TRBV7-9 and TRBJ2-1, with 11 bases that match TRBD2. The receptor comes from a woman aged 40 to 50 who had recovered from COVID-19. The CDR3 nucleotides read TGTGCCAGCAGCCCCCCCCGGGTAGCGGGAGGGAATGAGCAGTTCTTC. Residues: CASSPPRVAGGNEQFF.